This T cell receptor beta chain was retrieved from a study of shared clonotypes between healthy human individuals. The data were produced by immunoSEQ multiplex PCR, yet TCRdb's version contains in-frame clones alone and is incomplete. The sample consists of more than 2 million clones, roughly 93% of them appearing once. From germline, CDR1 is SGHRS and CDR2 YFSETQ. The CDR3 runs to 16 residues. J gave up 6 bases and V 0 bases, and 7 bases lay outside the gene matches. The naive CD8 subset, CD45RO-negative cells positively selected for CCR7, excluded terminally differentiated effector memory CD45RA+ cells.

This sequence originates from a man aged 18 to 30 in good health. Some clones in this sample may be carry-over from other donors' samples. The chain employs TRBV5-1 and TRBJ1-2; 11 nucleotides line up with TRBD1. Sequenced input: naive CD8+ T cells from PBMCs. CDR3 in amino acids: CASSLDWTGGRDGYTF. Written as DNA, the CDR3 is TGCGCCAGCAGCTTGGACTGGACAGGGGGCCGGGATGGCTACACCTTC.